Shown below are 9 T cell receptor beta chains from a single sample sequenced in a study of CD8+ T cells in alopecia areata. After pooling, cutaneous lymph node cells were sorted with CD4, CD8alpha, NKG2D, NKG2ACE and other markers. RNA was extracted and reverse transcribed into cDNA as the sequencing template. TCRdb's copy holds only in-frame clones and misses some; the assay was immunoSEQ multiplex PCR. The sample yields around 290,000 clones, without any singletons. Sequencing was done on a sample of CD4+ T cells sorted from a lymph node. Receptors were obtained from a C3H/HeJ mouse with alopecia areata. The strain is characterized by the MHC haplotype H2-k.

This clone has only a few counts. Any gene name here is a mouse gene name. Sequencing ends 4 residues short of the CDR3 end; the germline J gene provides the rest. The chain links TRBV5 to TRBJ2-1; 10 nucleotides match TRBD2. V shed 4 bases, J shed 3 bases, and the junction held 3 bases outside the gene matches. Germline V lookup: CDR1 LGHNA, CDR2 YNLKQL (reference sequence). This CDR3 contains 15 residues. The CDR3 DNA, read in part, is TGTGCCAGCAGCCGGACTGGGGGTCTCTATGCT. Amino acid sequence: CASSRTGGLYA. The CDR3 in full is CASSRTGGLYAEQFF.

This clone showed up just a few times. All gene names here are mouse names. The read gets to within 4 residues of the CDR3 end, and the germline J gene fills in the rest. The rearrangement uses TRBV19 and TRBJ2-2; D remains unclear. Trimming took 2 bases from V and 4 from J, leaving 3 bases between them. Germline CDR1 and CDR2: FNHDT and SITEND (reference sequence). The CDR3 sequence is 12 residues long. The sequenced CDR3 bases are TGTGCCAGCAGTATCAGCACCGGG. The encoded protein is CASSISTG. The full CDR3 is CASSISTGQLYF.

This clone was seen a few times. The gene names here belong to mouse. The DNA ends 4 residues before the CDR3 does, and the rest of the CDR3 is filled in from the germline J gene. The V call is TRBV13-1, the J call TRBJ2-1; TRBD1 is a possible D gene (6 bases). The length of the CDR3 is 16 residues. V lost 0 bases and J lost 1, with 11 bases in between. Germline V gene lookup returns CDR1 NSHNY and CDR2 SYGAGN. CDR3 DNA, as far as it was read: TGTGCCAGCAGTGATGCAGGGGCAGGGAACTATGCT. Its translation: CASSDAGAGNYA. The entire CDR3 protein reads CASSDAGAGNYAEQFF.

Regarding this clone: Gene names and germline match the mouse. The read finishes 4 residues shy of the CDR3 end, and the germline J gene is used to complete it. J is TRBJ2-4 and V is TRBV13-2; TRBD1 matches at 9 bases. Looked up from germline, CDR1 is NNHNN and CDR2 is SYGAGS (reference sequence). This CDR3 region has 14 residues. The part of the CDR3 DNA that was read is TGTGCCAGCGGTGAGGGACAGGGAGGGAAC. It translates to CASGEGQGGN. Given in full, the CDR3 is CASGEGQGGNTLYF.

This clone was seen more than once but under ten times. Gene names follow the mouse nomenclature. The CDR3 here is CASSEPRTGGRDTQYF. The sequenced part of the CDR3 DNA is TGTGCCAGCAGTGAGCCCAGGACAGGGGGCAGGGAC. J is TRBJ2-5 and V is TRBV13-3, with 11 bases that match TRBD1. The CDR3 end lies 4 residues beyond the end of the read and is filled in from the germline J gene. CDR3 size: 16 residues. Germline CDR1 reads NNHDY; CDR2 reads SYVADS.

This clone came up a few times. Genes and germline are mouse. The sequenced fragment ends 4 residues before the CDR3 boundary, so the rest is inferred from the germline J gene. The V gene is TRBV14, the J gene TRBJ2-7; a possible D gene is TRBD2 (7 bases). Between the trimmed V and J ends, which lost 5 bases and 0 bases, there was a span of 15 bases. The CDR3 is made up of 15 amino acids. Germline V lookup: CDR1 SGHDT, CDR2 FRDEAV. This CDR3 reads CASSPEGGVSYEQYF. Incomplete CDR3 DNA: TGTGCCAGCAGCCCCGAGGGGGGGGTCTCCTAT.

In its sample, this clone was seen a few times. Germline and genes here are mouse. The CDR3 is cut off 4 residues early in the read; its end comes from the germline J gene. The chain has TRBV5 and TRBJ2-5; D is unclear. Trimming left V 0 bases short and J 0 bases short, with 7 bases between. The CDR3 is 15 residues long. Germline values: CDR1 LGHNA, CDR2 YNLKQL (reference sequence). CDR3 region: CASSQDLVNQDTQYF. CDR3 DNA (partial): TGTGCCAGCAGCCAAGATCTGGTTAACCAAGAC.

This clone was detected a few times. Mouse gene names and germline throughout. The read is 4 residues too short to cover the CDR3 end, so that end is filled in from the germline J gene. V is TRBV19 and J is TRBJ1-2; D unclear. The germline CDR1 and CDR2 sequences are FNHDT and SITEND (reference sequence). Trimming cost V 6 bases and J 0 bases, with 3 bases left between them. There are 11 residues in the CDR3. The covered CDR3 bases are TGTGCCAGCAAAGCAAACTCC. Encoded protein: CASKANS. The full CDR3 protein reads CASKANSDYTF.

A word on this clone: Gene labels here are mouse ones. The read terminates 4 residues ahead of where the CDR3 ends, so the germline J gene completes it. The sample carries other DNA sequences with the same CDR3. J is TRBJ2-5 and V is TRBV13-2; 7 bases fit TRBD1. The CDR3 length is 15 residues. CDR1 is NNHNN and CDR2 is SYGAGS in the germline V gene (reference sequence). V lost 0 bases and J lost 3; bases outside the gene matches: 4. The CDR3 is CASGDAARGQDTQYF. The CDR3 DNA, read in part, is TGTGCCAGCGGTGATGCAGCCAGGGGGCAAGAC.